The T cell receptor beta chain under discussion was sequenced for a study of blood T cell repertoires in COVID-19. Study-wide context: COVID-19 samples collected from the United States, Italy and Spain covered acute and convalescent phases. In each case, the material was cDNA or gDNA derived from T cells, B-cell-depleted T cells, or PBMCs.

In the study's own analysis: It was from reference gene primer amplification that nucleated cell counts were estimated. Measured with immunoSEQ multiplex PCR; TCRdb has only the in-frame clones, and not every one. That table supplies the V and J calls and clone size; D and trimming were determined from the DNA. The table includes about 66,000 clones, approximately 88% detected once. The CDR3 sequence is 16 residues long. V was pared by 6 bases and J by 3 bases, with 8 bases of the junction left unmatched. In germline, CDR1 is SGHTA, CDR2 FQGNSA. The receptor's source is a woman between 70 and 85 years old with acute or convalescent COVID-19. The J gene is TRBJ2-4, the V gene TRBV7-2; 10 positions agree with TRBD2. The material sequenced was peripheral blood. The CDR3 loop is CASSSAGGPGKNIQYF. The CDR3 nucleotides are TGTGCCAGCAGTTCAGCGGGAGGGCCGGGCAAAAACATTCAGTACTTC.